These T cell receptor beta chains were read from a single sample in a study of cytomegalovirus exposure and HLA in healthy donors. The method was immunoSEQ multiplex PCR; TCRdb's version includes in-frame clones alone and lacks a portion of them. Of around 140,000 clones listed, approximately 86% are singletons. The sample comprised PBMCs. Receptors originate from a young man in good health and CMV-seropositive. Both conserved end residues are trimmed from each CDR3. Clone size, where shown, is once, few, many, or a class for clones that have expanded.

V	J	size	CDR3
TRBV5-4	TRBJ1-2	once	ASSLARAGYT
TRBV5-1	TRBJ1-4	few	ASSLEAGGEKLF
TRBV28	TRBJ1-2	.	ASLGAYGYT
TRBV10-2	TRBJ1-5	.	ASSEAGGKNQPQH
TRBV5-8	TRBJ2-7	.	ASSFESYEQY
TRBV18	TRBJ1-2	.	ASSSYTGGEGYGYT
TRBV19	TRBJ2-2	.	ASRKGGRVAGELF
TRBV28	TRBJ2-3	.	ASSLLGGRSTDTQY
TRBV28	TRBJ2-2	.	ASSLETNTGELF
TRBV5-4	TRBJ1-5	once	ASSLAGGNQPQH
TRBV5-1	TRBJ2-7	.	ASSLEASGLGIYEQY
TRBV29-1	TRBJ2-7	few	SVEGTGLLSSYEQY
TRBV19	TRBJ1-6	.	ASSIGTGGISPLH
TRBV27	TRBJ1-6	.	ASSVDRGLNSPLH
TRBV4-1	TRBJ1-2	.	ASSQSLVGGAGNGYT